The 21 T cell receptor beta chains below come from one sample, sequenced in a study of T cell responses to AZD1222 COVID-19 vaccine. Measured with immunoSEQ multiplex PCR; TCRdb has only the in-frame clones, and not every one. Among some 120,000 clones listed, roughly 93% were seen once. Material: peripheral blood, obtained on day 0 of AZD1222 vaccination. These receptors came from an adult in good health.

The chain recombines TRBV27 with TRBJ2-1; 8 bases agree with TRBD2. CDR1 and CDR2 from the germline V gene are MNHEY and SMNVEV (reference sequence). The CDR3 is 13 residues long. The trim removed 3 bases at V and 7 bases at J, leaving 2 bases unmatched. CDR3 protein: CASSFREGNEQFF. As DNA, the CDR3 is TGTGCCAGCAGTTTCCGGGAGGGGAATGAGCAGTTCTTC.

The chain has TRBV29-1 and TRBJ1-1, with a tentative D call TRBD1 (6 bases). The germline V gene encodes CDR1 SQVTM and CDR2 ANQGSEA. The CDR3 is 12 amino acids. Trimming took off 1 base at V and 4 bases at J, with 7 bases between the two ends. The CDR3 here is CSVEGGLTEAFF. CDR3 sequence (DNA): TGCAGCGTTGAAGGGGGGCTCACTGAAGCTTTCTTT.

The rearrangement uses TRBV7-2 and TRBJ1-4; possible D gene TRBD1, 5 bases. The CDR3 contains 15 residues. CDR1 SGHTA and CDR2 FQGNSA come from the germline V gene. V was clipped by 5 bases and J by 4 bases, with 14 bases between them. DNA of the CDR3: TGTGCCAGCAGCCAAACCGACAGATATAATGAAAAACTGTTTTTT. Translating it yields CASSQTDRYNEKLFF.

Written as DNA, the CDR3 is TGTGCCAGCAGCTCCTCAGGGGGGTATGGCTACACCTTC. Its translation: CASSSSGGYGYTF. This rearrangement joins TRBV7-3 to TRBJ1-2; 7 bases are a match to TRBD1. Germline V gene lookup returns CDR1 SGHTA and CDR2 FQGTGA. V lost 4 bases and J lost 5; bases outside the gene matches: 4. CDR3 length: 13 amino acids.

V gene TRBV28 combines with J gene TRBJ1-1; D call uncertain. Germline V CDR1 and CDR2: MDHEN, SYDVKM. The V end lost 4 bases, the J end lost 4 bases, and 13 bases lay between the germline ends. The CDR3 runs 14 residues. The CDR3 sequence is CASSWTPKGTEAFF. The CDR3 bases are TGTGCCAGCAGTTGGACCCCCAAGGGCACTGAAGCTTTCTTT.

V and J are TRBV6-5 and TRBJ1-4, with D possibly TRBD1 on 5 matching bases. Trimming shortened V by 6 bases and J by 7 bases, and 18 bases separated the two germline ends. Germline V CDR1 and CDR2: MNHEY, SVGAGI. CDR3 length equals 15 residues. The CDR3 DNA follows: TGTGCCAGCAGCTCCTTCAGGGAACGTATTGAAAAACTGTTTTTT. It specifies CASSSFRERIEKLFF.

The chain employs TRBV6-5 and TRBJ2-5, with D maybe TRBD2 (5 bases). V lost 0 bases, J lost 4 bases, and 9 bases lay in between. The germline V gene has CDR1 MNHEY and CDR2 SVGAGI. The CDR3 runs to 14 residues. The CDR3, as DNA: TGTGCCAGCAGTTACTCGAGGGATCGAGAGACCCAGTACTTC. It is translated as CASSYSRDRETQYF.

The chain has TRBV19 and TRBJ1-5, with D hard to call. This CDR3 spans 13 amino acids. The germline V gene has CDR1 LNHDA and CDR2 SQIVND (reference sequence). V lost 0 bases, J lost 7 bases, and 7 bases lay in between. Here the CDR3 reads CASSIDRQQPQHF. DNA for the CDR3: TGTGCCAGTAGTATAGACAGGCAGCAGCCCCAGCATTTT.

V usage is TRBV30 and J usage is TRBJ1-2, with 7 bases that match TRBD1. The CDR3 has 15 amino acids. CDR1 is GTSNPN and CDR2 is SVGIG in the germline V gene (reference sequence). The V gene end was trimmed by 0 bases and the J gene end by 6 bases; junction bases not matched to a gene: 10. The CDR3 region has the DNA TGTGCCTGGAGTGTACAGGTCCTTCAGGGGGATGGCTACACCTTC. Translated, it gives CAWSVQVLQGDGYTF. Complete variable domain (other parts from reference TRBV30 and TRBJ1-2): SQTIHQWPATLVQPVGSPLSLECTVEGTSNPNLYWYRQAAGRGLQLLFYSVGIGQISSEVPQNLSASRPQDRQFILSSKKLLLSDSGFYLCAWSVQVLQGDGYTFGSGTRLTVV.

About this clone: The identical CDR3 is also encoded by other nucleotide sequences in the sample. This chain uses TRBV30 with TRBJ1-3; D is perhaps TRBD1 (5 bases). CDR1 is GTSNPN, CDR2 SVGIG, per germline (reference sequence). This CDR3 is built from 14 residues. V lost 1 base, J lost 0 bases, and 7 bases lay in between. The CDR3 region has the DNA TGTGCCTGGAGTGAGAGGGGCTCTGGAAACACCATATATTTT. It translates to CAWSERGSGNTIYF.

The V and J genes are TRBV19 and TRBJ2-5, with TRBD2 as a possible D gene (5 bases). CDR3 length: 11 amino acids. V gave up 5 bases and J gave up 5 bases, with 6 bases separating them. The germline V gene encodes CDR1 LNHDA and CDR2 SQIVND (reference sequence). CDR3 coding DNA: TGTGCCAGTAGTCAGCGGGAGACCCAGTACTTC. It yields the protein CASSQRETQYF. The variable domain in full, with the rest retrieved from reference TRBV19 and TRBJ2-5, is DGGITQSPKYLFRKEGQNVTLSCEQNLNHDAMYWYRQDPGQGLRLIYYSQIVNDFQKGDIAEGYSVSREKKESFPLTVTSAQKNPTAFYLCASSQRETQYFGPGTRLLVL.

This clone has only one observation. The chain employs TRBV25-1 and TRBJ2-7, with 8 nucleotides matching TRBD1. This CDR3 contains 13 residues. The junction had 4 bases not matched to a gene; V was cut back by 7 bases and J by 2 bases. CDR1 and CDR2 from the germline V gene are MGHDK and SYGVNS. The CDR3 nucleotides read TGTGCCAGCACGAAGACAGGGGCCTACGAGCAGTACTTC. It specifies CASTKTGAYEQYF.

The CDR3 here is CAWNRGRAEAFF. The CDR3 DNA follows: TGTGCCTGGAACAGGGGAAGGGCTGAAGCTTTCTTT. The genes are TRBV30 and TRBJ1-1; 7 bases are shared with TRBD1. The CDR3 is made up of 12 amino acids. The trim removed 4 bases at V and 6 bases at J, leaving 5 bases unmatched. CDR1 is GTSNPN, CDR2 SVGIG, per germline (reference sequence).

The chain carries TRBV28 and TRBJ1-1; D unclear. Per germline, CDR1 MDHEN and CDR2 SYDVKM. This CDR3 has 15 residues. The V end was cut by 4 bases, the J end by 1 base, with 13 bases between. DNA of the CDR3: TGTGCCAGCAGTTATTCTTCGTACAAGAACACTGAAGCTTTCTTT. Protein: CASSYSSYKNTEAFF.

J is TRBJ1-6 and V is TRBV15; 9 nucleotides align to TRBD1. V lost 4 bases to trimming and J lost 7 bases; unmatched junction nucleotides: 8. Germline assignment: CDR1 LNHNV and CDR2 YYDKDF (reference sequence). CDR3 length equals 16 residues. In DNA form, the CDR3 reads TGTGCCACCAGCACCATACAGGGGGCGCGCAATTCACCCCTCCACTTT. It encodes CATSTIQGARNSPLHF. The whole variable domain, remainder taken from reference TRBV15 and TRBJ1-6, is DAMVIQNPRYQVTQFGKPVTLSCSQTLNHNVMYWYQQKSSQAPKLLFHYYDKDFNNEADTPDNFQSRRPNTSFCFLDIRSPGLGDTAMYLCATSTIQGARNSPLHFGNGTRLTVT.

This sequence joins TRBV28 and TRBJ2-1; D possibly corresponds to TRBD2 (6 bases). Germline loops: CDR1 MDHEN, CDR2 SYDVKM. V was trimmed by 8 bases and J by 4 bases, leaving 12 bases between them. This CDR3 is built from 13 residues. Written as DNA, the CDR3 is TGTGCCAGCGAGGCAGGAGGGTACAATGAGCAGTTCTTC. The encoded protein is CASEAGGYNEQFF. Full variable domain (missing parts from reference TRBV28 and TRBJ2-1): DVKVTQSSRYLVKRTGEKVFLECVQDMDHENMFWYRQDPGLGLRLIYFSYDVKMKEKGDIPEGYSVSREKKERFSLILESASTNQTSMYLCASEAGGYNEQFFGPGTRLTVL.

The V and J genes are TRBV7-9 and TRBJ2-3; D unclear. V shed 1 base and J shed 0 bases, with 8 bases lying between them. The CDR3 is 15 residues long. Germline CDR1 SEHNR, CDR2 FQNEAQ (reference sequence). CDR3 sequence: CASSLGSPSTDTQYF. As DNA, the CDR3 is TGTGCCAGCAGCTTAGGGAGTCCTAGCACAGATACGCAGTATTTT.

In its sample, this clone was seen a few times. The J gene is TRBJ1-2, the V gene TRBV7-2; tentatively, D is TRBD1 (6 bases). Per germline, CDR1 SGHTA and CDR2 FQGNSA. Trimming took off 6 bases at V and 4 bases at J, with 12 bases between the two ends. This CDR3 comprises 13 residues. The CDR3 loop is CASSPTGSYGYTF. The CDR3 nucleotides are TGTGCCAGCAGTCCCACAGGGTCCTATGGCTACACCTTC.

This chain joins TRBV19 and TRBJ1-6; TRBD1 aligns across 10 bases. CDR1 is LNHDA and CDR2 is SQIVND in the germline V gene (reference sequence). This CDR3 comprises 15 residues. The V and J ends lost 6 bases and 4 bases, in that order; junction bases with no gene match: 3. Written as DNA, the CDR3 is TGTGCCAGTAGCACGGGACAGGGGTATAATTCACCCCTCCACTTT. This sequence encodes CASSTGQGYNSPLHF.

The chain employs TRBV5-6 and TRBJ2-1; 10 bases line up with TRBD1. CDR1 SGHDT and CDR2 YYEEEE come from the germline V gene. The CDR3 is made up of 13 amino acids. J lost 12 bases, V lost 4 bases, and 7 bases had no gene match. CDR3 region: CASSRGQGRGQFF. In nucleotides, the CDR3 is TGTGCCAGCAGCAGGGGACAGGGGAGAGGGCAGTTCTTC.

The chain recombines TRBV6-1 with TRBJ1-4; D is unclear. From germline, CDR1 is MNHNS and CDR2 SASEGT. The CDR3 has 14 residues. Trimming removed 2 bases from V and 4 bases from J, with 8 bases in between. The CDR3 DNA reads as TGTGCCAGCAGTGAACGGGGAGTTAATGAAAAACTGTTTTTT. Protein product: CASSERGVNEKLFF.